The next 31 T cell receptor beta chains were all read from a single sample in a study of PD-1 blockade in classical Hodgkin lymphoma. Only in-frame clones appear in the TCRdb table, and some are missing; sequencing was by immunoSEQ multiplex PCR. The data contain about 30,000 clones, over 75% of them singletons. Specified time point: cycle 4 day 1 (C4D1), after 6 weeks of nivolumab. Autologous stem cell transplantation was followed by relapse in every patient, and brentuximab vedotin exposure varied. Sequencing used peripheral blood mononuclear cells (PBMCs), obtained before the fourth cycle of nivolumab. These receptors originate from a human donor with classical Hodgkin lymphoma.

The chain carries TRBV7-2 and TRBJ1-6; D may be TRBD1 (6 bases). V lost 4 bases and J lost 10, with 20 bases in between. Germline-derived CDR1 and CDR2 are SGHTA and FQGNSA. There are 16 residues in the CDR3. The CDR3 loop reads CASSSAGDIKHSPLHF. The CDR3 coding sequence is TGTGCCAGCAGCTCAGCAGGGGATATAAAGCACTCACCCCTCCACTTT.

This rearrangement joins TRBV18 to TRBJ1-2; D is perhaps TRBD1 (5 bases). The germline gives CDR1 KGHSH, CDR2 LQKENI. The CDR3 length is 15 residues. Trimming pared 0 bases from V and 4 bases from J, leaving 12 bases between. The CDR3 loop is CASSPPSAGLYGYTF. Written as DNA, the CDR3 is TGTGCCAGCTCACCACCGTCGGCAGGGCTCTATGGCTACACCTTC.

In this sample, this clone turned up a few times. The V gene is TRBV28, the J gene TRBJ1-2; D gene ambiguous. CDR1 and CDR2 from the germline V gene are MDHEN and SYDVKM. This CDR3 has 10 residues. Trimming pared 5 bases from V and 5 bases from J, leaving 3 bases between. The CDR3 protein is CASSTYGYTF. CDR3 DNA: TGTGCCAGCAGTACATATGGCTACACCTTC.

The chain employs TRBV6-1 and TRBJ2-4; no reliable D call. Trimming stripped 0 bases from V and 7 bases from J, with 4 bases between. Germline CDR1 is MNHNS and CDR2 is SASEGT. The CDR3 is 12 residues long. In DNA, the CDR3 is TGTGCCAGCAGTGAAGCTCGCAACATTCAGTACTTC. It encodes CASSEARNIQYF.

The chain recombines TRBV6-1 with TRBJ2-1, with D possibly being TRBD2 (7 bases). V lost 8 bases and J lost 2, with 16 bases in between. Germline values: CDR1 MNHNS, CDR2 SASEGT. The CDR3 is made up of 15 amino acids. This CDR3 reads CASVELGGPYNEQFF. DNA of the CDR3: TGTGCCAGCGTTGAACTCGGGGGGCCCTACAATGAGCAGTTCTTC.

In its sample, this clone was seen once. The chain is built from TRBV5-3 and TRBJ1-6, with 7 bases fitting TRBD1. TRBV5-3 is classed as an ORF, of uncertain function. The V segment lost 4 bases and the J segment 0 bases; nucleotides outside the gene matches: 10. CDR3 size: 18 residues. In DNA, the CDR3 is TGTGCCAGAAGCCCAAGGACAGGAATACTCTCCTATAATTCACCCCTCCACTTT. It translates to CARSPRTGILSYNSPLHF.

The chain carries TRBV5-8 and TRBJ2-7; 12 bases map to TRBD2. Germline V lookup: CDR1 SGHTS, CDR2 YDEGEE. V shed 3 bases and J 7 bases; nucleotides not matched to a gene: 8. This CDR3 comprises 15 residues. The CDR3 is CASSSGLAGPGEQYF. The CDR3, as DNA: TGTGCCAGCAGCTCCGGACTAGCGGGGCCGGGGGAGCAGTACTTC.

The rearrangement joins TRBV6-1 to TRBJ1-5; D gene ambiguous. Germline lookup yields CDR1 MNHNS and CDR2 SASEGT. The CDR3 is 14 amino acids. V was clipped by 8 bases and J by 4 bases, with 15 bases between them. The CDR3 protein is CASWLPSENQPQHF. In DNA, the CDR3 is TGTGCCAGCTGGCTGCCGAGCGAGAATCAGCCCCAGCATTTT.

The CDR3 coding sequence is TGCGCCAGCAAAATGAAGGCCATCACCGGGGAGCTGTTTTTT. It codes for CASKMKAITGELFF. The chain couples TRBV4-3 to TRBJ2-2; no clear D. Germline V lookup: CDR1 LGHNA, CDR2 YSLEER. This CDR3 region has 14 residues. V lost 7 bases, J lost 4 bases, and 13 bases lay in between.

The V and J genes are TRBV5-6 and TRBJ2-1; 9 bases match TRBD2. With 6 bases clipped from V and 10 bases from J, the junction kept 8 bases outside the gene matches. The length of the CDR3 is 13 residues. CDR1 SGHDT and CDR2 YYEEEE come from the germline V gene. Here the CDR3 reads CASTLRLAGEQFF. CDR3 nucleotide sequence: TGTGCCAGCACCCTTCGGCTAGCGGGGGAGCAGTTCTTC.

This chain uses TRBV19 with TRBJ1-5, with D tentatively TRBD1 (5 bases). Between the trimmed V and J ends, which lost 2 bases and 7 bases, there was a span of 15 bases. CDR3 size: 15 residues. CDR1 and CDR2 from the germline V gene are LNHDA and SQIVND (reference sequence). CDR3 in amino acids: CASSILGGRWQPQHF. CDR3 nucleotide sequence: TGTGCCAGTAGTATACTGGGGGGAAGATGGCAGCCCCAGCATTTT.

This chain links TRBV15 with TRBJ1-1; D gene ambiguous. Germline V gene lookup returns CDR1 LNHNV and CDR2 YYDKDF (reference sequence). V was cut by 0 bases and J by 7 bases, with 6 bases left in between. The CDR3 runs 12 residues. CDR3 in amino acids: CATSREGYEAFF. The CDR3 DNA reads TGTGCCACCAGCAGAGAAGGATATGAAGCTTTCTTT.

The CDR3 DNA is TGTGCCAGCAAGGACGGGAATCAGCCCCAGCATTTT. Amino acids: CASKDGNQPQHF. The gene calls are TRBV6-6 and TRBJ1-5, with no clear D. CDR1 is MNHNY, CDR2 SVGAGI, per germline (reference sequence). The CDR3 has 12 amino acids. The V end was cut by 7 bases, the J end by 4 bases, with 8 bases between.

The chain joins TRBV4-1 to TRBJ2-5; no clear D gene. From germline, CDR1 is MGHRA and CDR2 YSYEKL. The CDR3 spans 11 residues. Between the trimmed V and J ends, which lost 0 bases and 5 bases, there was a span of 1 base. The CDR3 protein is CASSQEETQYF. CDR3 DNA sequence: TGCGCCAGCAGCCAAGAGGAGACCCAGTACTTC.

The chain is built from TRBV4-2 and TRBJ2-3, with TRBD2 matching 9 bases. This CDR3 region has 14 residues. Germline trimming cut 4 bases from V and 5 bases from J; bases unmatched to any gene: 4. CDR1 LGHNA and CDR2 YNFKEQ come from the germline V gene. The CDR3: CASSRGGGEDTQYF. CDR3 in DNA: TGTGCCAGCAGCCGCGGGGGGGGAGAAGATACGCAGTATTTT.

This chain connects TRBV28 to TRBJ2-1, with D unresolved. Trimming shortened V by 4 bases and J by 14 bases, and 15 bases separated the two germline ends. The CDR3 consists of 12 residues. The V gene's germline CDR1 is MDHEN and CDR2 SYDVKM. In DNA form, the CDR3 reads TGTGCCAGCAGTTGGACGCCCAACGAAAAGTTCTTC. Translated, it gives CASSWTPNEKFF.

The chain combines TRBV10-1 with TRBJ2-7; 8 nucleotides match TRBD1. V lost 8 bases, J lost 5 bases, and 14 bases stayed unmatched. CDR3 length: 15 amino acids. The germline V gene encodes CDR1 WNHNN and CDR2 SYGVQD (reference sequence). The CDR3 here is CASLFETGARDEQYF. The CDR3 region has the DNA TGCGCCAGCCTTTTTGAGACAGGGGCAAGAGACGAGCAGTACTTC.

V and J are TRBV6-5 and TRBJ2-7; TRBD1 matches at 7 bases. CDR3 length: 15 residues. CDR1 is MNHEY, CDR2 SVGAGI, per germline. The junction had 9 bases not matched to a gene; V was cut back by 5 bases and J by 2 bases. Written as DNA, the CDR3 is TGTGCCAGCAGTACCTCAGGGGGTGGGGCCTACGAGCAGTACTTC. Translation: CASSTSGGGAYEQYF.

The V call is TRBV5-5, the J call TRBJ1-2; D is unclear. Germline V gene sequence: CDR1 SGHKS, CDR2 YYEKEE (reference sequence). The CDR3 contains 14 residues. V dropped 2 bases and J dropped 4 bases, with 12 bases sitting between them. Here the CDR3 reads CASSFLTALYGYTF. The DNA of the CDR3 is TGTGCCAGCAGCTTTTTGACGGCCCTCTATGGCTACACCTTC.

This clone counts as medium-sized. The gene calls are TRBV7-2 and TRBJ1-2, with D tentatively TRBD1 (5 bases). The CDR3 has 14 amino acids. Germline V lookup: CDR1 SGHTA, CDR2 FQGNSA. In DNA, the CDR3 is TGTGCTCAAACCGGGACCGGGGGTGGCTATGGCTACACCTTC. As protein: CAQTGTGGGYGYTF.

The CDR3 bases are TGTGCCAGCAAGGGGAGGTGGCAGGGTCATCAGCCCCAGCATTTT. This translates into CASKGRWQGHQPQHF. The chain is built from TRBV27 and TRBJ1-5, with a weak D call TRBD1 (5 bases). This CDR3 is 15 amino acids long. V dropped 7 bases and J dropped 5 bases, with 18 bases sitting between them. Germline CDR1 reads MNHEY; CDR2 reads SMNVEV (reference sequence).

This clone was observed a single time. The genes are TRBV7-2 and TRBJ2-2; TRBD1 matches at 7 bases. The germline CDR1 and CDR2 sequences are SGHTA and FQGNSA. CDR3 length equals 14 residues. With V trimmed by 4 bases and J by 5 bases, 4 bases remained unmatched. CDR3 DNA: TGTGCCAGCAGCTCGACAGGGCGGACCGGGGAGCTGTTTTTT. Amino acid sequence: CASSSTGRTGELFF. The full variable domain, rest sourced from reference TRBV7-2 and TRBJ2-2, is GAGVSQSPSNKVTEKGKDVELRCDPISGHTALYWYRQSLGQGLEFLIYFQGNSAPDKSGLPSDRFSAERTGGSVSTLTIQRTQQEDSAVYLCASSSTGRTGELFFGEGSRLTVL.

The chain couples TRBV7-3 to TRBJ2-1, with unresolved D. CDR3 length: 15 amino acids. Deletions cut 5 bases from V and 0 bases from J, with 11 bases between. Germline V CDR1 and CDR2: SGHTA, FQGTGA. Here the CDR3 reads CASSVYTSSYNEQFF. The CDR3 DNA follows: TGTGCCAGCAGCGTCTACACGAGCTCCTACAATGAGCAGTTCTTC.

V is TRBV28 and J is TRBJ1-4; D may be TRBD1 (5 bases). Trimming left V 4 bases short and J 7 bases short, with 10 bases between. Germline V CDR1 and CDR2: MDHEN, SYDVKM. The CDR3 runs 13 residues. The CDR3 region is CASSSRDVEKLFF. The CDR3 nucleotides read TGTGCCAGCAGTTCCAGGGACGTTGAAAAACTGTTTTTT.

The V and J genes are TRBV2 and TRBJ1-4; TRBD1 is a possible D gene (6 bases). V lost 5 bases and J lost 6, with 16 bases in between. This CDR3 has 15 residues. The germline gives CDR1 SNHLY, CDR2 FYNNEI. CDR3 in DNA: TGTGCCAGCAGTCCTGGGGGGGGGCTGGATGAAAAACTGTTTTTT. This translates into CASSPGGGLDEKLFF.

J is TRBJ1-1 and V is TRBV19; D gene uncertain. V dropped 6 bases and J dropped 8 bases, with 16 bases sitting between them. The CDR3 consists of 13 residues. From germline, CDR1 is LNHDA and CDR2 SQIVND (reference sequence). For the CDR3, the DNA is TGTGCCAGTAGCTCCCGGAGACGGTGGGAAGCTTTCTTT. Amino acids: CASSSRRRWEAFF.

V gene TRBV7-2 combines with J gene TRBJ2-7; 8 positions match TRBD1. Germline CDR1 SGHTA, CDR2 FQGNSA. CDR3 length equals 16 residues. Losses at the gene ends were 2 bases for V and 2 bases for J; bases not matched to a gene: 8. The CDR3 nucleotides are TGTGCCAGCAGCTTATCCGGGACAGGCTTTGCCTACGAGCAGTACTTC. Its protein is CASSLSGTGFAYEQYF.

This clone has only one observation. The CDR3 is CASSKGHENSPLHF. The CDR3 coding sequence is TGTGCCAGCAGCAAGGGACATGAAAATTCACCCCTCCACTTT. This sequence joins TRBV7-6 and TRBJ1-6, with D perhaps TRBD1 (6 bases). The CDR3 length is 14 residues. V lost 5 bases and J 7 bases, leaving 12 bases between the germline ends. Germline CDR1 and CDR2: SGHVS and FNYEAQ.

The rearrangement links TRBV6-5 to TRBJ2-7, with a tentative D call TRBD2 (6 bases). Trimming removed 5 bases at V and 2 bases at J, with 10 bases between. The CDR3 has 13 residues. Germline CDR1 reads MNHEY; CDR2 reads SVGAGI. CDR3 coding DNA: TGTGCCAGCAGTAGGGACTCAGCCTACGAGCAGTACTTC. Translating gives CASSRDSAYEQYF.

V is TRBV11-2 and J is TRBJ1-3; TRBD1 aligns across 11 bases. Trimming took 4 bases from V and 2 from J; bases not matched to a gene: 4. CDR1 and CDR2 (germline): SGHAT, FQNNGV. The CDR3 runs 16 residues. DNA for the CDR3: TGTGCCAGCAGCTCGTGGACAGGGGGCACTGGAAACACCATATATTTT. As protein: CASSSWTGGTGNTIYF.

The rearrangement joins TRBV14 to TRBJ2-7; 11 bases are a match to TRBD2. The J segment lost 2 bases and the V segment lost 1 base, leaving 4 bases of the junction unmatched. The CDR3 extends over 16 amino acids. The germline CDR1 and CDR2 sequences are SGHDN and FVKESK. CDR3 nucleotides: TGTGCCAGCAGCCAAGCACCGGGACTAGCGGCCTACGAGCAGTACTTC. Its translation is CASSQAPGLAAYEQYF.